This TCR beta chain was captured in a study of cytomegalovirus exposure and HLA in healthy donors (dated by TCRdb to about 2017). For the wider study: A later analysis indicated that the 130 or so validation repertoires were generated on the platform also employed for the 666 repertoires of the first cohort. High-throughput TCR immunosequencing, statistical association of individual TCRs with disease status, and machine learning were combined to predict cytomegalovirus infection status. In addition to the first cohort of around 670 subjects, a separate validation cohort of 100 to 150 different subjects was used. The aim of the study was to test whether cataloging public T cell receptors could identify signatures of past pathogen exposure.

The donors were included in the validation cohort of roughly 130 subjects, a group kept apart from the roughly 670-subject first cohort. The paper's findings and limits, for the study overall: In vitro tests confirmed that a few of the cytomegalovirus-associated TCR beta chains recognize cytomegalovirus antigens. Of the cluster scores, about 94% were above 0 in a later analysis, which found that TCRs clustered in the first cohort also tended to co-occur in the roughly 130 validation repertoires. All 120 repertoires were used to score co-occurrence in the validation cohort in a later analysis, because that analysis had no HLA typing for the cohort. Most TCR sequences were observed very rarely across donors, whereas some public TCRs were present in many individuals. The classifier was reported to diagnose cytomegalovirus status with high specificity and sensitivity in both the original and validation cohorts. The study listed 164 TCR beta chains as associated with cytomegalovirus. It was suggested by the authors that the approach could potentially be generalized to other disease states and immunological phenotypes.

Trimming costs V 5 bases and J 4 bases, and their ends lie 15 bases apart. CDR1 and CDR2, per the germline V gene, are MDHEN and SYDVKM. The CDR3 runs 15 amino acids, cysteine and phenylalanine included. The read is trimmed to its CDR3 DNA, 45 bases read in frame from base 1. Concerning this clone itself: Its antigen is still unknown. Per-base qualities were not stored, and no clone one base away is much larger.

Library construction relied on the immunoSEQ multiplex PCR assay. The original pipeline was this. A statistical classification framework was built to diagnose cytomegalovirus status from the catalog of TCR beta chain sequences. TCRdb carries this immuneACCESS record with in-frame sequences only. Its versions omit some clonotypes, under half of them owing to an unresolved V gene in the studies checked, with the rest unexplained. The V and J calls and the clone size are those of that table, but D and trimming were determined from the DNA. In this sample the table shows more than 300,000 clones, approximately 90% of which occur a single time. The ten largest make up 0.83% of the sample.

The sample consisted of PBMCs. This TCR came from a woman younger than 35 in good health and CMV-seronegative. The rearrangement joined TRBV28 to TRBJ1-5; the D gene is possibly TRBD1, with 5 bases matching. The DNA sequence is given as TGTGCCAGCAGTCCCGGGACTGGAGTTAATCAGCCCCAGCATTTT. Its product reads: CASSPGTGVNQPQHF.